The source of this T cell receptor beta chain is a study of identifying expanded T cells in peripheral blood. Study findings and constraints: Differentially abundant clones: 1 to 1.5 between replicates, 16.4 at approximately two weeks, roughly 18 at four.

Concerning this clone itself: Its matching antigen is unknown.

V shed 5 bases and J 5 bases; nucleotides not matched to a gene: 18. Per germline, CDR1 SGHRS and CDR2 YFSETQ. This CDR3 region has 18 residues. Measured with immunoSEQ multiplex PCR; TCRdb has only the in-frame clones, and not every one. The table lists tens of thousands of clones, about 89% of them singletons. The sequenced sample was blood. This TCR derives from a person aged 18 to 70 in good health. The chain carries TRBV5-1 and TRBJ2-2; TRBD2 aligns across 7 bases. CDR3 DNA sequence: TGCGCCAGCAGTCCCCGGGGCGCGGGGTCCGGGGGGACCGGGGAGCTGTTTTTT. This codes for CASSPRGAGSGGTGELFF.